What follows describes a single T cell receptor (beta chain). Germline V gene data show CDR1 as SGHTA and CDR2 as FQGNSA. The CDR3 extends over 13 amino acids. J was trimmed by 4 bases and V by 5 bases; bases with no gene match: 4. The record originates from a study of OX40 agonist ivuxolimab in advanced cancers. TCRdb keeps only in-frame clones here, not all; method: immunoSEQ multiplex PCR. The sample contains 50,000 to 70,000 clones, approximately 80% of which appear only once. The chain joins TRBV7-2 to TRBJ2-7; 8 nucleotides match TRBD1. This sequence originates from an adult with an advanced solid tumor such as melanoma, head and neck, liver or kidney cancer. This specimen was CD4+ or CD8+ T cells sorted from blood, taken in a trial of the OX40 agonist ivuxolimab. The CDR3 sequence: CASSPGGKYEQYF. The CDR3 DNA follows: TGTGCCAGCAGCCCAGGGGGCAAGTACGAGCAGTACTTC.